This record concerns one TCR beta chain sequence. Its target is unknown. Sequenced material consisted of expressed TCRB transcripts (all of the isolated RNA was reverse transcribed). The data were produced by immunoSEQ multiplex PCR, yet TCRdb's version contains in-frame clones alone and is incomplete. The sample lists some 270,000 clones, 8% seen once, with roughly 0.94% in the top ten. CDR1 and CDR2 from the germline V gene are MNHEY and SVGAGI. Losses at the gene ends were 2 bases for V and 10 bases for J; bases not matched to a gene: 16. The CDR3 is 16 residues long. This sample was included in a study of beta chain features in type 1 diabetes. Study-wide results and caveats: Shorter templates may be favored by PCR, equally so in patients and controls.

Populations isolated by sorting all had purity greater than 95%. The sequenced material came from central memory CD4+ T cells from blood. The J gene is TRBJ1-1, the V gene TRBV6-5, with TRBD1 matching 7 bases. This receptor was identified in a woman under 30 in good health. The CDR3 sequence is CASSYKAFSTGIAAFF. DNA for the CDR3: TGTGCCAGCAGTTACAAGGCCTTTTCGACAGGGATAGCAGCTTTCTTT.